These 23 T cell receptor beta chains share one sample of origin, sequenced in a study of blood T cell repertoires in COVID-19. The repertoire was sequenced with immunoSEQ multiplex PCR; TCRdb's copy has only in-frame clones and lacks some. The sample lists about 330,000 clones, nearly 90% occurring once. Sequencing was performed on PBMCs or T cells enriched from blood (not recorded which). The receptor source for this set is a woman aged 25 to 39 who had recovered from COVID-19.

This clone was recorded once. CDR3 residues: CASSLDRDNEQFF. The CDR3 nucleotides read TGTGCCAGCAGTCTGGACAGGGACAATGAGCAGTTCTTC. V gene TRBV12-3 or TRBV12-4 combines with J gene TRBJ2-1, with TRBD1 matching 8 bases. The CDR3 has 13 amino acids. With V trimmed by 5 bases and J by 5 bases, 2 bases remained unmatched.

The chain couples TRBV19 to TRBJ1-2; 7 nucleotides line up with TRBD1. Germline V lookup: CDR1 LNHDA, CDR2 SQIVND (reference sequence). There are 15 residues in the CDR3. Trimming removed 4 bases from V and 8 bases from J; junction bases left unmatched: 13. CDR3 sequence (DNA): TGTGCCAGTAGTAACGACAGGGCTTCCTCGCGGGGCTACACCTTC. This gives the protein CASSNDRASSRGYTF.

This clone has only a few counts. The junction does not match germline at one end; this may be a read error. The CDR3 spells CASSHFGTAGPAF. The CDR3 DNA sequence: TGTGCCAGCAGCCATTTCGGGACAGCGGGTCCGGCCTTC. The V gene is TRBV14, the J gene TRBJ1-2, with 7 bases identical to TRBD1. CDR1 is SGHDN, CDR2 FVKESK, per germline. This CDR3 contains 13 residues.

The chain joins TRBV18 to TRBJ1-1; a weak D match, TRBD1 (6 bases). V lost 3 bases and J lost 8, with 16 bases in between. This CDR3 is built from 14 residues. CDR1 and CDR2 from the germline V gene are KGHSH and LQKENI. In nucleotides, the CDR3 is TGTGCCAGCTCACCTCCGGGGGCGGGAGACGAAGCTTTCTTT. Translation: CASSPPGAGDEAFF.

The V call is TRBV3-1 (or the pseudogene TRBV3-2), the J call TRBJ2-2, with TRBD2 matching over 7 bases. Trimming cost V 1 base and J 4 bases; bases outside gene matches: 6. Germline CDR1 LGHDT, CDR2 YNNKEL (reference sequence). The CDR3 runs 16 residues. The CDR3 loop is CASSQVGGIGTGELFF. The CDR3 DNA reads TGTGCCAGCAGCCAAGTCGGGGGGATCGGCACCGGGGAGCTGTTTTTT.

The chain uses TRBV19 and TRBJ1-2; the D gene is possibly TRBD1 (5 bases). In germline, CDR1 is LNHDA, CDR2 SQIVND (reference sequence). The CDR3 is made up of 14 amino acids. Deletions cut 4 bases from V and 0 bases from J, with 9 bases between. The CDR3 protein is CASSNRPANYGYTF. As DNA, the CDR3 is TGTGCCAGTAGTAACAGGCCAGCTAACTATGGCTACACCTTC.

The chain recombines TRBV18 with TRBJ2-7; 7 bases map to TRBD1. Trimming took 4 bases from V and 5 from J; bases not matched to a gene: 11. CDR3 size: 15 residues. In germline, CDR1 is KGHSH, CDR2 LQKENI. CDR3 residues: CASSLQRQGTDEQYF. Written as DNA, the CDR3 is TGTGCCAGCTCACTACAGCGACAGGGTACCGACGAGCAGTACTTC.

This chain links TRBV9 with TRBJ2-7, with 8 bases that match TRBD2. This CDR3 contains 20 residues. Per the germline V gene, CDR1 is SGDLS and CDR2 is YYNGEE. The J segment lost 0 bases and the V segment lost 0 bases, leaving 17 bases of the junction unmatched. This CDR3 reads CASSVGPYRTGRGASYEQYF. In DNA form, the CDR3 reads TGTGCCAGCAGCGTAGGGCCCTACCGGACGGGGCGGGGGGCCTCCTACGAGCAGTACTTC. Complete variable domain (other parts from reference TRBV9 and TRBJ2-7): DSGVTQTPKHLITATGQRVTLRCSPRSGDLSVYWYQQSLDQGLQFLIQYYNGEERAKGNILERFSAQQFPDLHSELNLSSLELGDSALYFCASSVGPYRTGRGASYEQYFGPGTRLTVT.

As DNA, the CDR3 is TGTGCCTGGAGCCGGACAGAGCAGTACTTC. It specifies CAWSRTEQYF. The rearrangement links TRBV30 to TRBJ2-7; a possible D gene is TRBD1 (5 bases). The CDR3 is made up of 10 amino acids. The germline gives CDR1 GTSNPN, CDR2 SVGIG (reference sequence). The V end lost 3 bases, the J end lost 7 bases, and 7 bases lay between the germline ends.

V and J are TRBV9 and TRBJ1-6, with TRBD1 identical over 8 bases. The CDR3 runs 15 residues. Germline V CDR1 and CDR2: SGDLS, YYNGEE. V was pared by 5 bases and J by 9 bases, with 10 bases of the junction left unmatched. DNA of the CDR3: TGTGCCAGCAGTCGTACCGGGACAGGTACTTCACCCCTCCACTTT. Translated: CASSRTGTGTSPLHF.

The gene calls are TRBV7-2 and TRBJ2-5, with a possible D match to TRBD1 (6 bases). Germline loops: CDR1 SGHTA, CDR2 FQGNSA. The CDR3 loop spans 15 amino acids. Trimming shortened V by 5 bases and J by 5 bases, and 18 bases separated the two germline ends. Written as DNA, the CDR3 is TGTGCCAGCAGCCCAGCCCCAGGGGCCGGGGAGACCCAGTACTTC. Its protein product is CASSPAPGAGETQYF.

The chain combines TRBV27 with TRBJ2-1, with D possibly TRBD1 on 6 matching bases. Germline CDR1 reads MNHEY; CDR2 reads SMNVEV (reference sequence). The CDR3 extends over 12 amino acids. Between the trimmed V and J ends, which lost 5 bases and 7 bases, there was a span of 9 bases. Here the CDR3 reads CASSPDRNEQFF. The CDR3 DNA reads TGTGCCAGCAGTCCCGACAGGAATGAGCAGTTCTTC.

V and J are TRBV4-2 and TRBJ1-4; D possibly corresponds to TRBD1 (5 bases). The CDR3 totals 16 residues. In germline, CDR1 is LGHNA, CDR2 YNFKEQ. The V gene lost 0 bases and the J gene lost 5 bases, with 13 bases spanning the gap. CDR3 region: CASSQDLRGLNEKLFF. CDR3 bases: TGTGCCAGCAGCCAAGATCTGCGGGGGTTAAATGAAAAACTGTTTTTT.

This rearrangement joins TRBV29-1 to TRBJ2-2; tentative D call: TRBD1 (5 bases). Per germline, CDR1 SQVTM and CDR2 ANQGSEA. V gave up 0 bases and J gave up 4 bases, with 15 bases separating them. The CDR3 runs to 16 residues. CDR3: CSVEDSSRVSTGELFF. The CDR3 DNA sequence: TGCAGCGTTGAAGATTCGTCCAGGGTATCCACCGGGGAGCTGTTTTTT.

The chain joins TRBV5-1 to TRBJ1-2; tentatively, D is TRBD1 (5 bases). Trimming pared 4 bases from V and 8 bases from J, leaving 12 bases between. Germline CDR1 SGHRS, CDR2 YFSETQ. The length of the CDR3 is 12 residues. CDR3 sequence reads: CASSPGKSGYTF. The CDR3 bases are TGCGCCAGCAGCCCAGGGAAGAGCGGCTACACCTTC.

This chain joins TRBV19 and TRBJ1-4; maybe TRBD1 (6 bases). The CDR3 spans 15 residues. The germline V gene encodes CDR1 LNHDA and CDR2 SQIVND (reference sequence). V lost 5 bases to trimming and J lost 5 bases, with 15 bases between them. The CDR3 reads CASSDWGRLNEKLFF. The CDR3 DNA sequence: TGTGCCAGTAGTGACTGGGGGCGTCTGAATGAAAAACTGTTTTTT.

The V call is TRBV7-6, the J call TRBJ2-5, with 7 bases aligning to TRBD2. The germline gives CDR1 SGHVS, CDR2 FNYEAQ. The CDR3 length is 12 residues. V gave up 11 bases and J gave up 5 bases; unmatched junction bases: 8. The CDR3 DNA is TGTGCCCTCAGCGGGGTCGGGGAGACCCAGTACTTC. It specifies CALSGVGETQYF.

This sequence joins TRBV19 and TRBJ1-1, with D possibly being TRBD1 (6 bases). Trimming removed 3 bases at V and 4 bases at J, with 9 bases between. The CDR3 has 13 residues. CDR1 is LNHDA and CDR2 is SQIVND in the germline V gene (reference sequence). This CDR3 reads CASSMLGGTEAFF. The DNA of the CDR3 is TGTGCCAGTAGTATGTTAGGGGGCACTGAAGCTTTCTTT.

This chain uses TRBV2 with TRBJ2-2; TRBD1 agrees at 8 bases. The CDR3 consists of 15 residues. Germline V CDR1 and CDR2: SNHLY, FYNNEI. The J segment lost 0 bases and the V segment lost 6 bases, leaving 3 bases of the junction unmatched. CDR3 in DNA: TGTGCCAGCAGCCAGGACAGGGCGAACACCGGGGAGCTGTTTTTT. It codes for CASSQDRANTGELFF.

This clone was picked up a small number of times. The same CDR3 can be traced to other DNA sequences in this sample. The chain couples TRBV5-6 to TRBJ2-3, with TRBD2 matching 9 bases. Germline V gene lookup returns CDR1 SGHDT and CDR2 YYEEEE. The CDR3 has 15 residues. V lost 0 bases to trimming and J lost 4 bases; unmatched junction nucleotides: 3. CDR3 sequence: CASSLGGGGADTQYF. The CDR3 DNA follows: TGTGCCAGCAGCTTGGGTGGCGGGGGGGCAGATACGCAGTATTTT.

This clone showed up just a few times. V and J are TRBV7-9 and TRBJ2-1, with 12 positions matching TRBD2. J lost 7 bases, V lost 4 bases, and 5 bases had no gene match. CDR1 is SEHNR and CDR2 is FQNEAQ in the germline V gene (reference sequence). This CDR3 has 15 amino acids. The CDR3 nucleotides read TGTGCCAGCAGCTCGACTAGCGGGGGATTTAATGAGCAGTTCTTC. It translates to CASSSTSGGFNEQFF.

The gene calls are TRBV5-1 and TRBJ1-3, with D hard to call. Germline CDR1 SGHRS, CDR2 YFSETQ. V was trimmed by 4 bases and J by 4 bases, leaving 6 bases between them. This CDR3 has 12 amino acids. The CDR3 nucleotides are TGCGCCAGCAGCACCACAGGAAACACCATATATTTT. Its translation is CASSTTGNTIYF.

The count of this clone is one. CDR3 nucleotide sequence: TGCGCCAGCAGCCAACAGGGGGGCTACGAGCAGTACTTC. Translating gives CASSQQGGYEQYF. The genes are TRBV4-1 and TRBJ2-7; tentatively, D is TRBD1 (7 bases). Germline CDR1 is MGHRA and CDR2 is YSYEKL. This CDR3 region has 13 residues. V lost 2 bases to trimming and J lost 3 bases, with 8 bases between them.